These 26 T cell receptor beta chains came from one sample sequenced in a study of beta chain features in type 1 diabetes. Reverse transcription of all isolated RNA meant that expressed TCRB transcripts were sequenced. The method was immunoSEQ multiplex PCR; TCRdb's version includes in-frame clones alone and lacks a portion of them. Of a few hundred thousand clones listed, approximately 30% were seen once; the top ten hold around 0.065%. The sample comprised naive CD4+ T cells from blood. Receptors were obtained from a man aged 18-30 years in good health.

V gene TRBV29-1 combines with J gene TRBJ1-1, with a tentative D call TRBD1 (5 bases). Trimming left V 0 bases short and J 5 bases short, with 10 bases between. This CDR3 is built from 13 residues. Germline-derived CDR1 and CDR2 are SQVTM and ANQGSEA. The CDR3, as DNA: TGCAGCGTTGAAGAGGGGGGATGGACTGAAGCTTTCTTT. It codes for CSVEEGGWTEAFF.

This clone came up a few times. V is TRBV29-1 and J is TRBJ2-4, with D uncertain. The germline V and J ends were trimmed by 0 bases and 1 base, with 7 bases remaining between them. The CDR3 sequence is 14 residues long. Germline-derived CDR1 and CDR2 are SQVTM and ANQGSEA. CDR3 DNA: TGCAGCGTTGAAGACTCGCAGGCCAAAAACATTCAGTACTTC. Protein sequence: CSVEDSQAKNIQYF.

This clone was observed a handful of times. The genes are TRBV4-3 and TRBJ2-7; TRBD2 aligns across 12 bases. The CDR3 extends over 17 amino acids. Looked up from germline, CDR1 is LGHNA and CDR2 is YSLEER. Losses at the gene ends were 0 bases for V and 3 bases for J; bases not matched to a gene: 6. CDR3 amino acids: CASSQDLTSGSFYEQYF. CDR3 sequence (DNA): TGCGCCAGCAGCCAAGATCTGACTAGCGGGAGTTTCTACGAGCAGTACTTC.

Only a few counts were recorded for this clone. The CDR3 loop reads CSAHGGGAQEKLFF. The CDR3 nucleotides are TGCAGCGCCCACGGTGGGGGGGCACAAGAAAAACTGTTTTTT. The chain combines TRBV29-1 with TRBJ1-4, with D tentatively TRBD1 (6 bases). This CDR3 is 14 amino acids long. Trimming removed 7 bases from V and 8 bases from J, with 20 bases in between. In germline, CDR1 is SQVTM, CDR2 ANQGSEA.

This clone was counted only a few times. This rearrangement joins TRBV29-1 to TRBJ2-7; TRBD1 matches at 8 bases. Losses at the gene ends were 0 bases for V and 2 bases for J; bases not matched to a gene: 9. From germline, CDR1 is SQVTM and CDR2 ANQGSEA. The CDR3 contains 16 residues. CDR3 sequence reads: CSVEDPRQGYTYEQYF. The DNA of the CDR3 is TGCAGCGTTGAAGATCCCCGACAGGGGTATACCTACGAGCAGTACTTC.

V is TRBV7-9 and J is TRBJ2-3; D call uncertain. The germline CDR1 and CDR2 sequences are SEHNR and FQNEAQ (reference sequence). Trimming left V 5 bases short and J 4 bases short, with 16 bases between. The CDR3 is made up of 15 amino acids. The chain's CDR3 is CASSPLRAVADTQYF. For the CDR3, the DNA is TGTGCCAGCAGCCCCCTTCGCGCTGTGGCAGATACGCAGTATTTT. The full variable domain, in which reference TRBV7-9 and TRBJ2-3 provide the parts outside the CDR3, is DTGVSQNPRHKITKRGQNVTFRCDPISEHNRLYWYRQTLGQGPEFLTYFQNEAQLEKSRLLSDRFSAERPKGSFSTLEIQRTEQGDSAMYLCASSPLRAVADTQYFGPGTRLTVL.

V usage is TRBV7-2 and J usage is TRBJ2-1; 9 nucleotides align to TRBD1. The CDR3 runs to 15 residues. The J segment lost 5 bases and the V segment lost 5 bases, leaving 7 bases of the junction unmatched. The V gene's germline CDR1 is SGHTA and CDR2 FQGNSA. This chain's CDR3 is CASSIQGAQNNEQFF. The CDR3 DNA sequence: TGTGCCAGCAGCATACAGGGGGCGCAAAACAATGAGCAGTTCTTC.

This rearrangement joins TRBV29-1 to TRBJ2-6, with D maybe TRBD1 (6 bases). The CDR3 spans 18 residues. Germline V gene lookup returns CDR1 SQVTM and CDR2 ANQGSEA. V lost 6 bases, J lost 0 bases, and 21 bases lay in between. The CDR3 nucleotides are TGCAGCGTCCACACTAGGGGACACCGCTACTCTGGGGCCAACGTCCTGACTTTC. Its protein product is CSVHTRGHRYSGANVLTF.

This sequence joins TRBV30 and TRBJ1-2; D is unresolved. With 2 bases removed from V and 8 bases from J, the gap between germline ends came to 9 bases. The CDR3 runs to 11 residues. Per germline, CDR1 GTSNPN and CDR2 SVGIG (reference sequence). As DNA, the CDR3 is TGTGCCTGGAGTCTAGGTTTGGGCTACACCTTC. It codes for CAWSLGLGYTF.

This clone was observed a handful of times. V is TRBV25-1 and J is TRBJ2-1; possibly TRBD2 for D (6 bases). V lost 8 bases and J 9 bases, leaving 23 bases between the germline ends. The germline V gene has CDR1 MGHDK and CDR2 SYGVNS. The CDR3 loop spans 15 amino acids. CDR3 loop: CASQPNLGLSGEQFF. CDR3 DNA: TGTGCCAGCCAGCCCAATCTGGGACTTAGTGGTGAGCAGTTCTTC.

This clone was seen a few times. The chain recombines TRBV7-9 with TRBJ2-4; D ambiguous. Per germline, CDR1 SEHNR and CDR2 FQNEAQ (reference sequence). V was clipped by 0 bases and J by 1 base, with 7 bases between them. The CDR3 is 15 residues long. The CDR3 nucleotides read TGTGCCAGCAGCTTAGCGGGAAATGCCAAAAACATTCAGTACTTC. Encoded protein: CASSLAGNAKNIQYF.

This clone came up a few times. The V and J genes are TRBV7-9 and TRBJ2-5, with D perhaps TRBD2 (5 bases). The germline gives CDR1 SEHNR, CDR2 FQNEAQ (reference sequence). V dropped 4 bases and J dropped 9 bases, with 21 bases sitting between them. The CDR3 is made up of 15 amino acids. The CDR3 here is CASSSDGFSGLAQYF. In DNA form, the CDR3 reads TGTGCCAGCAGCTCCGACGGGTTTTCGGGGTTGGCCCAGTACTTC.

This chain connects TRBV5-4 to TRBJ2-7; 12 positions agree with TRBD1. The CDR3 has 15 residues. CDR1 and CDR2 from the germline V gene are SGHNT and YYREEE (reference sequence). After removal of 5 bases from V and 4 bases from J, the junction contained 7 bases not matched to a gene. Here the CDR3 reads CASRTEGQGAYEQYF. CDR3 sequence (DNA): TGTGCCAGCAGAACGGAGGGACAGGGGGCATACGAGCAGTACTTC. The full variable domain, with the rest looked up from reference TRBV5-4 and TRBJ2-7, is ETGVTQSPTHLIKTRGQQVTLRCSSQSGHNTVSWYQQALGQGPQFIFQYYREEENGRGNFPPRFSGLQFPNYSSELNVNALELDDSALYLCASRTEGQGAYEQYFGPGTRLTVT.

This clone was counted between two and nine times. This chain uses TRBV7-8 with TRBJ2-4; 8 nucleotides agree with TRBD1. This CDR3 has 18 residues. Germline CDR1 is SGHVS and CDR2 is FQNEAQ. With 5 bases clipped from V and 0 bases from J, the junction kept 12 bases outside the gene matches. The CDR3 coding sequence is TGTGCCAGCAGCCCAGGGGGACAGGCCCCTATAGCCAAAAACATTCAGTACTTC. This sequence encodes CASSPGGQAPIAKNIQYF.

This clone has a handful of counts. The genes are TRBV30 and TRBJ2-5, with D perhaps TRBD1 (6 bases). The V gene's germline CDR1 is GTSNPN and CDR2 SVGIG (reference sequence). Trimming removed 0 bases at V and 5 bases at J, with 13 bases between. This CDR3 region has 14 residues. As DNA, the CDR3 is TGTGCCTGGAGTGTACCAGGGGCGCTGGAGACCCAGTACTTC. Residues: CAWSVPGALETQYF. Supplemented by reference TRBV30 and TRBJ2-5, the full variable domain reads SQTIHQWPATLVQPVGSPLSLECTVEGTSNPNLYWYRQAAGRGLQLLFYSVGIGQISSEVPQNLSASRPQDRQFILSSKKLLLSDSGFYLCAWSVPGALETQYFGPGTRLLVL.

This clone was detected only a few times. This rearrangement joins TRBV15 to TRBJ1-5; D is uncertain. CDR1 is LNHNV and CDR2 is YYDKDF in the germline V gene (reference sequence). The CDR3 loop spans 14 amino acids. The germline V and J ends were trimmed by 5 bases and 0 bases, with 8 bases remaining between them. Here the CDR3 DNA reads TGTGCCACCAGCGGTCAGTATAGCAATCAGCCCCAGCATTTT. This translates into CATSGQYSNQPQHF.

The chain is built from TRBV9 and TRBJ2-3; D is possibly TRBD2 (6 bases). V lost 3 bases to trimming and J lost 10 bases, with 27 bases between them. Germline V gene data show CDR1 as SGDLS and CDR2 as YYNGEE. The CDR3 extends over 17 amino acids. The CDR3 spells CASSAGTGTLSAEAQYF. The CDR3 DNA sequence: TGTGCCAGCAGCGCCGGAACCGGGACTCTCTCGGCTGAGGCGCAGTATTTT.

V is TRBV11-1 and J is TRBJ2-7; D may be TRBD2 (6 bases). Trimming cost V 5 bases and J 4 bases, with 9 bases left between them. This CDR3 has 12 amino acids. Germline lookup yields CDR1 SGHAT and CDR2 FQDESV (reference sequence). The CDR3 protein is CASSRGMYEQYF. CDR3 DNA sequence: TGTGCCAGCAGCCGCGGGATGTACGAGCAGTACTTC. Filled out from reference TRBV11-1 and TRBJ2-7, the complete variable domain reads EAEVAQSPRYKITEKSQAVAFWCDPISGHATLYWYRQILGQGPELLVQFQDESVVDDSQLPKDRFSAERLKGVDSTLKIQPAELGDSAMYLCASSRGMYEQYFGPGTRLTVT.

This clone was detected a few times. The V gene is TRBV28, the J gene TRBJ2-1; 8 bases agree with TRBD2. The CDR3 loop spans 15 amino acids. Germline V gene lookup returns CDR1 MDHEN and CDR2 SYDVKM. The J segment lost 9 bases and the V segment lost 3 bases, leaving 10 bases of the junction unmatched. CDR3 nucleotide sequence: TGTGCCAGCAGTTTGGGGAGCGGGAGCCGAGGTGAGCAGTTCTTC. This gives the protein CASSLGSGSRGEQFF.

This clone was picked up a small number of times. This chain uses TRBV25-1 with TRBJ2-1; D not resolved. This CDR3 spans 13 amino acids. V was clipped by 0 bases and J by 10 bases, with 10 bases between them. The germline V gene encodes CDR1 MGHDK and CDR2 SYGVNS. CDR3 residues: CASSEYLQREQFF. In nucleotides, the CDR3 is TGTGCCAGCAGTGAATACTTGCAGAGGGAGCAGTTCTTC. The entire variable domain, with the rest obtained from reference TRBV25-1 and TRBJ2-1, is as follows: EADIYQTPRYLVIGTGKKITLECSQTMGHDKMYWYQQDPGMELHLIHYSYGVNSTEKGDLSSESTVSRIRTEHFPLTLESARPSHTSQYLCASSEYLQREQFFGPGTRLTVL.

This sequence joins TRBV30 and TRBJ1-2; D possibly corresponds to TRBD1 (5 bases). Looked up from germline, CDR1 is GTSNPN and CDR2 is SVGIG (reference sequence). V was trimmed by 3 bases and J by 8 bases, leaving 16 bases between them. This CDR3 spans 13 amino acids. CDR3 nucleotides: TGTGCCTGGAGGTTTGGAGGGGCGGGCGGCTACACCTTC. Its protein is CAWRFGGAGGYTF.

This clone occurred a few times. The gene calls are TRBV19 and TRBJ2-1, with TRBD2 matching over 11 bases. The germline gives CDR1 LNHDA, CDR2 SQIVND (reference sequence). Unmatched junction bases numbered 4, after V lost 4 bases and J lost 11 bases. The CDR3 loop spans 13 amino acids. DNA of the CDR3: TGTGCCAGTAGTAGTAGCGGGAGGGCCAAGCAGTTCTTC. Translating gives CASSSSGRAKQFF.

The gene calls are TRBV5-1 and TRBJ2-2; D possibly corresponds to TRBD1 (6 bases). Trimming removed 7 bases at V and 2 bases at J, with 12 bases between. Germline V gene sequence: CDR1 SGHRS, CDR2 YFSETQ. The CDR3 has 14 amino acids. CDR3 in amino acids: CASVGTTNTGELFF. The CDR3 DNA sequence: TGCGCCAGCGTAGGGACAACTAACACCGGGGAGCTGTTTTTT.

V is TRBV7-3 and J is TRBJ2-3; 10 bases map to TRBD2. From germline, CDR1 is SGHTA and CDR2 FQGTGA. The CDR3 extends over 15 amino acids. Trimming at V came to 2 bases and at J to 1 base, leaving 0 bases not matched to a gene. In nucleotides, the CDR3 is TGTGCCAGCAGCTTACTAGCGGGAGGCACAGATACGCAGTATTTT. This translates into CASSLLAGGTDTQYF.

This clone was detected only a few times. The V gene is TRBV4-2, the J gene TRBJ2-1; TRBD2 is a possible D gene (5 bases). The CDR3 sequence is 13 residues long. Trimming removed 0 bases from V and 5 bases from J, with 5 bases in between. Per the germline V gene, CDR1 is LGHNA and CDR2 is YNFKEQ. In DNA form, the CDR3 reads TGTGCCAGCAGCCAAGAGGGAGACAATGAGCAGTTCTTC. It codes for CASSQEGDNEQFF.

CDR3: CASSFPGNNEQFF. The CDR3 nucleotides are TGTGCCAGCAGTTTCCCTGGAAACAATGAGCAGTTCTTC. The chain joins TRBV28 to TRBJ2-1, with D hard to call. V was shortened by 3 bases and J by 5 bases, with 8 bases between the two germline ends. Germline CDR1 reads MDHEN; CDR2 reads SYDVKM. The CDR3 is 13 amino acids.